This T cell receptor beta chain came from a study of blood T cell repertoires in COVID-19. Overall study: Italy, Spain and the United States were the sources of the convalescent and acute COVID-19 samples. From T cells, B-cell-depleted T cells, or PBMCs came the material, which was cDNA or gDNA.

This clone was found a few times. Trimming at V came to 0 bases and at J to 8 bases, leaving 3 bases not matched to a gene. Germline CDR1 is SGDLS and CDR2 is YYNGEE. This CDR3 spans 14 amino acids. Original data processing: By means of reference gene primer amplification, nucleated cell counts were estimated. TCRdb's table, derived via immunoSEQ multiplex PCR, lists solely in-frame clones and lacks some. Clone size and the V and J calls come from that table; the DNA yielded D and trimming. The sample shows a few hundred thousand clones, 80% to 90% of them seen only once. This TCR was sampled from a middle-aged woman with acute COVID-19. The sample was PBMCs or T cells enriched from blood (not recorded which). The genes are TRBV9 and TRBJ1-4; 8 nucleotides align to TRBD1. CDR3 protein: CASSVGQGYEKLFF. The CDR3 DNA follows: TGTGCCAGCAGCGTAGGACAGGGGTACGAAAAACTGTTTTTT. Combining the CDR3 with reference TRBV9 and TRBJ1-4 gives the whole variable domain DSGVTQTPKHLITATGQRVTLRCSPRSGDLSVYWYQQSLDQGLQFLIQYYNGEERAKGNILERFSAQQFPDLHSELNLSSLELGDSALYFCASSVGQGYEKLFFGSGTQLSVL.